This T cell receptor (beta chain) was sequenced for a study of sequential checkpoint blockade in melanoma. Study context: TCRbeta immunosequencing was performed on DNA from 90 to 100 pretreatment melanoma tumor samples.

A few counts support this clone. Specified treatment: randomized to nivolumab then ipilimumab (arm A) or the reverse (arm B). The assay was immunoSEQ multiplex PCR, and TCRdb's table has in-frame clones only and misses some. The table has about 7,100 clones, about 28% seen once; the top ten hold approximately 5.9%. V dropped 3 bases and J dropped 2; count of bases not matched to a gene: 1. This CDR3 has 16 amino acids. The germline V gene has CDR1 MGHDK and CDR2 SYGVNS. The receptor's source is a human donor with melanoma. This material consisted of tumor tissue (inferred from file names), taken from a patient given nivolumab and ipilimumab in sequence. The V gene is TRBV25-1, the J gene TRBJ2-6; 10 nucleotides line up with TRBD1. The CDR3 loop reads CASSDGTGAGANVLTF. The CDR3 nucleotides read TGTGCCAGCAGTGATGGGACAGGGGCTGGGGCCAACGTCCTGACTTTC.